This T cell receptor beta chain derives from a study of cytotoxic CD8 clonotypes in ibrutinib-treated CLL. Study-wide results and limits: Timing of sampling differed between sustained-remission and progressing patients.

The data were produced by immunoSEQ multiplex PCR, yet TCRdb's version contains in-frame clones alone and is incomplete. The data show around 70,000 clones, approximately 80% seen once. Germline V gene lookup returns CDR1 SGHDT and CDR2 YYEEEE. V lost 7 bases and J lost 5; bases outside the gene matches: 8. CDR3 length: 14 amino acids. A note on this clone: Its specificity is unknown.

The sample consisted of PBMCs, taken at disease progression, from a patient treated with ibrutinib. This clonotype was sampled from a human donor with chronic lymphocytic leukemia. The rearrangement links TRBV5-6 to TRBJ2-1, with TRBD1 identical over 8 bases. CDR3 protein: CASLGQATNNEQFF. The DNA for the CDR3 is TGTGCCAGCCTGGGACAGGCCACCAACAATGAGCAGTTCTTC.